This T cell receptor beta chain comes out of a study of T cells in localized non-small cell lung cancer. General study findings and limits: Of the top 100 tumor clones, median roughly 60 were in adjacent lung, about 30 among its top 100. Uninvolved adjacent lung, not tumor, had the highest T cell clonality. Patients showing higher blood T cell density tended to see longer overall survival.

The CDR3 sequence is 11 residues long. Germline V CDR1 and CDR2: DFQATT, SNEGSKA (reference sequence). Trimming left V 3 bases short and J 6 bases short, with 8 bases between. The table came from immunoSEQ multiplex PCR; TCRdb's copy has only in-frame clones and leaves some out. Here the sample spans around 140,000 clones, roughly 90% being singletons. For this clone: What it binds is not known.

V gene TRBV20-1 combines with J gene TRBJ1-2; D is ambiguous. This specimen was peripheral blood, taken before any cancer treatment. This receptor was taken from a female donor of 60 years or more with stage I lung adenocarcinoma. The CDR3 loop is CSASPRDGYTF. The CDR3 DNA sequence: TGCAGTGCTAGCCCCCGGGATGGCTACACCTTC.